The entry below describes one T cell receptor beta chain. Its target antigen remains unknown. Per-nucleotide qualities are absent, and no much larger clonotype sits a single base away. These data are taken from a study of CD8+ T cells in alopecia areata (dated by TCRdb to the late 2010s). In the study overall: The treated patients, all with moderate-to-severe alopecia areata, were enrolled in an open-label pilot trial of oral tofacitinib given at 5 to 10 mg twice daily. Patients on tofacitinib were biopsied at baseline and after 4 and 24 weeks of treatment, and several of the patients also had a later scalp biopsy. RNA was extracted with the PAXgene miRNA kit for fixed scalp, the miRNeasy kit for PBMCs, and the RNeasy kit for mouse skin. Human TCRbeta sequencing covered scalp tissue and sorted CD4+ and CD8+ peripheral blood T cells from patchy and totalis/universalis alopecia areata patients and healthy controls. The study used high-throughput TCRbeta sequencing to examine T cell clonal expansion in alopecia areata, in both the C3H/HeJ mouse model and human patients. Tofacitinib was given for 6 to 18 months, followed by 6 months of follow-up off drug to assess delayed response and recurrence. TCRbeta CDR3 regions were amplified by immunoSEQ multiplex PCR with 35 Vbeta forward and 13 Jbeta reverse primers. Scalp clonality was compared across normal scalp (n=4), patchy alopecia areata scalp (n=8), and alopecia totalis/universalis scalp (n=8).

Libraries were built with the immunoSEQ multiplex PCR assay. RNA was extracted from all samples and reverse transcribed into cDNA, which served as template for TCR sequencing. SuperScript III was used for first-strand cDNA synthesis, primed with a 2:1 mix of oligo-dT and random hexamers. Amplification bias was assessed with a synthetic immune receptor repertoire, and residual bias was removed computationally. The published analysis was carried out like this. Raw reads were preprocessed to remove errors, and CDR3 was defined according to IMGT conventions as the region from the conserved cysteine to phenylalanine. Clonality was calculated as 1 minus Shannon entropy normalized by log2 of the number of productive unique TCRs. Whether each scalp clone was CD4 or CD8 was inferred by checking scalp TCRbeta sequences against the CD4 and CD8 repertoires from sorted blood. TCRdb stores this immuneACCESS table with in-frame sequences only. Part of the clones is absent; in the studies checked, under half of the shortfall reflects unresolved V genes, and no reason is known for the rest. V, J and clone size derive from that table, while D and trimming were established from the DNA sequence. The sample data list hundreds of thousands of clones, and more than 45% of these were observed just once. The ten top clones hold 0.45% of the sample.

Reading the label with the study, this specimen's time point is: baseline before oral tofacitinib. Lesional scalp punch biopsies and peripheral blood were obtained from alopecia areata patients. After PBMCs were isolated by density centrifugation and stained for CD3, CD4 and CD8, a FACSAria was used to sort CD4+ and CD8+ T cells. Points the paper makes about the study in general: Unlike mouse skin, which is dominated by gammadelta T cells, normal human skin has resident alphabeta T cells that are also sequenced, and this complicates analysis of the scalp TCR repertoire. Compared with normal scalp, lesional scalp, particularly in alopecia totalis/universalis, had higher clonality and more expanded CD8+ clones, which suggests antigenic drive. Shared TCR sequences between patients were less evident than in mice, which may be partly attributable to HLA diversity in the patient population.

The material sequenced was CD4+ T cells sorted from blood, taken at week 0. This clonotype originated in a human donor with alopecia areata.

The CDR3 region reads CSARDYSYEQYF. The nucleotides are TGCAGCGCCCGGGACTACTCCTACGAGCAGTACTTC. Rearrangement joined TRBV29-1 to TRBJ2-7; TRBD2 aligns with 7 central bases. CDR1 is given as SQVTM and CDR2 as ANQGSEA, both from the germline V gene. Trimming leaves V shorter by 7 bases and J shorter by 0 bases, with the junction holding 3 bases beyond the gene matches. The CDR3 runs 12 amino acids, cysteine and phenylalanine included. CDR3 DNA is the only sequence kept; it has 36 bases, read in frame from the first base.